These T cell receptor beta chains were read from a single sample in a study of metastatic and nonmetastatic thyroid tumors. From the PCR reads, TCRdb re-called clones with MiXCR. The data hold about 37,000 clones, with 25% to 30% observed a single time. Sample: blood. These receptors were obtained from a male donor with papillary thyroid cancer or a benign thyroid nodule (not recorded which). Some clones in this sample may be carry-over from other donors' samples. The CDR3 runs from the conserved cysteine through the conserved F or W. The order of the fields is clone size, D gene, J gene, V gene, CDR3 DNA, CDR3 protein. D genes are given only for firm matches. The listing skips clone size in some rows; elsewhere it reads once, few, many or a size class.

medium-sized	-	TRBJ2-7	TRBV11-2	TGTGCCAGCAGCTTAGTTGCAGACCATAACTACGAGCAGTACTTC	CASSLVADHNYEQYF
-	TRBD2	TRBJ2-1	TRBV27	TGTGCCAGCAGTTTATCGGTAGCGGGAGCTAGTCAGTTCTTC	CASSLSVAGASQFF
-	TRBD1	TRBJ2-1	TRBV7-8	TGTGCCAGCAGCTTAGCGGGGCCCGGGACAGGGCGGTTCTTC	CASSLAGPGTGRFF
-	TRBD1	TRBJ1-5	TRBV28	TGTGCCAGCACCGAGGACAGGGGGCTTTTTCAGCCCCAGCATTTT	CASTEDRGLFQPQHF
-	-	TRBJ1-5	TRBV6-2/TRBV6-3	TGTGCCAGCAGTTACGGGACAAACAATCAGCCCCAGCATTTT	CASSYGTNNQPQHF
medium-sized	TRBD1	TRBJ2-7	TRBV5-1	TGCGCCAGCAGCAGACAGGGGGCCTACGAGCAGTACTTC	CASSRQGAYEQYF
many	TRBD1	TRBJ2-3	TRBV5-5	TGTGCCAGCAGTTTTGGGGACAGGGCCACAGATACGCAGTATTTT	CASSFGDRATDTQYF
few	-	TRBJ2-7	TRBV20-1	TGCAGTGCTAGGGAGGGGGCAGGGCCTGGCGAGCAGTACTTC	CSAREGAGPGEQYF
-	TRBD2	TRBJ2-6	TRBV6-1	TGTGCCAGCATCTCGACTAGCGGGCTCTCTGGGGCCAACGTCCTGACTTTC	CASISTSGLSGANVLTF
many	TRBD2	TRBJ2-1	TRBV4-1	TGCGCCAGCAGCCACAGACTAGCGGGACCCACCTACAATGAGCAGTTCTTC	CASSHRLAGPTYNEQFF
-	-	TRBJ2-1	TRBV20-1	TGCAGTGCTAGAGGACTATCGGAGAACAATGAGCAATTCTTC	CSARGLSENNEQFF
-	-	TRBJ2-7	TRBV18	TGTGCCAGCTCATTTCAGGGCTACGAGCAGTACTTC	CASSFQGYEQYF
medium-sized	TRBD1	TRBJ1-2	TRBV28	TGTGCCATCCTAACCGGGACAGGGGCGCTTAACTATGGCTACACCTTC	CAILTGTGALNYGYTF
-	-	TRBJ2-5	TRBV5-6	TGTGCCAGCATCAATAGCGGTCAAGAGACCCAGTACTTC	CASINSGQETQYF
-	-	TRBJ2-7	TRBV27	TGTGCCAGCAGCCGGACTCGGTCCTACGAGCAGTACTTC	CASSRTRSYEQYF
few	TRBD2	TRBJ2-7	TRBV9	TGTGCCAGCAGCCGGGGGGGATCCTACGAGCAGTACTTC	CASSRGGSYEQYF
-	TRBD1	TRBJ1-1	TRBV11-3	TGTGCCAGCAGTTCGACAGGGGCAAAGAACACTGAAGCTTTCTTT	CASSSTGAKNTEAFF